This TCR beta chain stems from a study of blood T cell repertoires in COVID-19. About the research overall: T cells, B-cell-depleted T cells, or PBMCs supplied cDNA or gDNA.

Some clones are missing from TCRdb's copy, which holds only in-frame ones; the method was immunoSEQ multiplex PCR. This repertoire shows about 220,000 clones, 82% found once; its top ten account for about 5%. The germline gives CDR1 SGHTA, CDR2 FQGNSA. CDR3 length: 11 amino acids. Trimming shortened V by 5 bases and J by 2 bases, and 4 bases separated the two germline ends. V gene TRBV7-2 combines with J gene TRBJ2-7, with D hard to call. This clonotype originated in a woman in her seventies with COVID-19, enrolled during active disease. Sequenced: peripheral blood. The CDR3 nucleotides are TGTGCCAGCAGCGACACCTACGAGCAGTACTTC. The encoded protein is CASSDTYEQYF. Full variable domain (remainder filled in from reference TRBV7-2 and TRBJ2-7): GAGVSQSPSNKVTEKGKDVELRCDPISGHTALYWYRQSLGQGLEFLIYFQGNSAPDKSGLPSDRFSAERTGGSVSTLTIQRTQQEDSAVYLCASSDTYEQYFGPGTRLTVT.